Below, 16 T cell receptor beta chains from the same sample are listed, as sequenced in a study of OX40 agonist ivuxolimab in advanced cancers. Libraries were prepared by immunoSEQ multiplex PCR; TCRdb keeps only in-frame clonotypes and omits some of them. The sample has about 58,000 clones; around 79% are singletons. This specimen consisted of CD4+ or CD8+ T cells sorted from blood, obtained in a trial of the OX40 agonist ivuxolimab. The origin of the receptors is an adult with an advanced solid tumor such as melanoma, head and neck, liver or kidney cancer.

This sequence joins TRBV19 and TRBJ2-3; no clear D. The V end was cut by 6 bases, the J end by 1 base, with 11 bases between. The CDR3 runs 14 residues. Germline V CDR1 and CDR2: LNHDA, SQIVND (reference sequence). For the CDR3, the DNA is TGTGCCAGTAGAATCCAAGAAGGCACAGATACGCAGTATTTT. Protein product: CASRIQEGTDTQYF.

The genes are TRBV6-5 and TRBJ1-1; D gene unclear. The V and J ends lost 2 bases and 6 bases respectively, with 7 bases between them. The CDR3 length is 12 residues. Germline CDR1 MNHEY, CDR2 SVGAGI. The CDR3 DNA reads TGTGCCAGCAGTTACCTCCGGGCTGAAGCTTTCTTT. Translating gives CASSYLRAEAFF.

This sequence joins TRBV18 and TRBJ1-1; D unclear. The CDR3 has 12 amino acids. V was cut by 3 bases and J by 8 bases, with 10 bases left in between. Germline-derived CDR1 and CDR2 are KGHSH and LQKENI. The CDR3 loop reads CASSPVTGEAFF. CDR3 sequence (DNA): TGTGCCAGCTCACCGGTAACGGGAGAAGCTTTCTTT. The full variable domain, its missing parts supplied by reference TRBV18 and TRBJ1-1, is NAGVMQNPRHLVRRRGQEARLRCSPMKGHSHVYWYRQLPEEGLKFMVYLQKENIIDESGMPKERFSAEFPKEGPSILRIQQVVRGDSAAYFCASSPVTGEAFFGQGTRLTVV.

This chain uses TRBV5-8 with TRBJ1-4; TRBD1 aligns across 7 bases. The junction had 11 bases not matched to a gene; V was cut back by 4 bases and J by 2 bases. The germline V gene encodes CDR1 SGHTS and CDR2 YDEGEE. CDR3 size: 17 residues. The CDR3 loop is CASSRGTAIITNEKLFF. The CDR3 nucleotides read TGTGCCAGCAGCCGCGGGACAGCCATTATCACTAATGAAAAACTGTTTTTT.

This chain uses TRBV2 with TRBJ1-5; D unresolved. Trimming pared 7 bases from V and 4 bases from J, leaving 11 bases between. Per germline, CDR1 SNHLY and CDR2 FYNNEI. This CDR3 has 13 amino acids. The chain's CDR3 is CASTQAANQPQHF. The CDR3 DNA sequence: TGTGCCAGCACTCAGGCGGCTAATCAGCCCCAGCATTTT. Full variable domain (rest looked up from reference TRBV2 and TRBJ1-5): EPEVTQTPSHQVTQMGQEVILRCVPISNHLYFYWYRQILGQKVEFLVSFYNNEISEKSEIFDDQFSVERPDGSNFTLKIRSTKLEDSAMYFCASTQAANQPQHFGDGTRLSIL.

The chain links TRBV30 to TRBJ2-5; 7 bases agree with TRBD2. The V gene end was trimmed by 3 bases and the J gene end by 5 bases; junction bases not matched to a gene: 0. CDR1 GTSNPN and CDR2 SVGIG come from the germline V gene (reference sequence). This CDR3 has 11 amino acids. Written as DNA, the CDR3 is TGTGCCTGGAGCGGGGGGGAGACCCAGTACTTC. Translating it yields CAWSGGETQYF.

This chain links TRBV14 with TRBJ1-4; no reliable D call. The V end was cut by 1 base, the J end by 8 bases, with 8 bases between. Germline V gene sequence: CDR1 SGHDN, CDR2 FVKESK. This CDR3 comprises 13 residues. CDR3 in amino acids: CASSQVTGEKLFF. In DNA form, the CDR3 reads TGTGCCAGCAGCCAAGTAACGGGGGAAAAACTGTTTTTT.

The sample holds one count of this clone. Just one base apart from a much larger clone, this may be a read error. The J gene is TRBJ2-7, the V gene TRBV28; no clear D gene. With 5 bases removed from V and 4 bases from J, the gap between germline ends came to 6 bases. CDR3 length equals 11 residues. From germline, CDR1 is MDHEN and CDR2 SYDVKM. The CDR3 sequence: CASSEAYEQYF. CDR3 coding DNA: TGTGCCAGCAGTGAGGCGTACGAGCAGTACTTC.

V gene TRBV5-4 combines with J gene TRBJ2-3; no clear D. Germline V gene sequence: CDR1 SGHNT, CDR2 YYREEE (reference sequence). The CDR3 consists of 15 residues. V was cut by 5 bases and J by 2 bases, with 15 bases left in between. The CDR3 sequence: CASSLSIGPTDTQYF. The CDR3 DNA reads TGTGCCAGCAGTTTAAGTATTGGCCCCACAGATACGCAGTATTTT.

The V call is TRBV19, the J call TRBJ2-6; tentatively, D is TRBD1 (5 bases). The V gene's germline CDR1 is LNHDA and CDR2 SQIVND (reference sequence). Trimming pared 0 bases from V and 2 bases from J, leaving 11 bases between. The CDR3 is 17 amino acids. The CDR3 nucleotides are TGTGCCAGTAGTATAGATTACAGGAGCACTGGGGCCAACGTCCTGACTTTC. This translates into CASSIDYRSTGANVLTF.

This chain connects TRBV5-4 to TRBJ1-1; 7 nucleotides align to TRBD1. The CDR3 is made up of 15 amino acids. Germline loops: CDR1 SGHNT, CDR2 YYREEE (reference sequence). Trimming removed 4 bases from V and 8 bases from J; junction bases left unmatched: 14. The CDR3 loop reads CASSPSAGGDLEAFF. CDR3 bases: TGTGCCAGCAGCCCCTCGGCAGGGGGAGATCTAGAAGCTTTCTTT.

This clone was detected a few times. The rearrangement links TRBV13 to TRBJ2-2; TRBD2 is a possible D gene (6 bases). The germline gives CDR1 PRHDT, CDR2 FYEKMQ (reference sequence). This CDR3 has 13 amino acids. Trimming took off 4 bases at V and 5 bases at J, with 8 bases between the two ends. CDR3: CASSWGVTGELFF. The CDR3 DNA sequence: TGTGCCAGCAGCTGGGGGGTGACCGGGGAGCTGTTTTTT. Complete variable domain (other parts from reference TRBV13 and TRBJ2-2): AAGVIQSPRHLIKEKRETATLKCYPIPRHDTVYWYQQGPGQDPQFLISFYEKMQSDKGSIPDRFSAQQFSDYHSELNMSSLELGDSALYFCASSWGVTGELFFGEGSRLTVL.

The genes are TRBV9 and TRBJ2-3, with a weak D call TRBD2 (5 bases). This CDR3 is 16 amino acids long. Germline CDR1 SGDLS, CDR2 YYNGEE. V dropped 3 bases and J dropped 4 bases, with 18 bases sitting between them. The CDR3 protein is CASSAQKGLSSDTQYF. Written as DNA, the CDR3 is TGTGCCAGCAGCGCCCAGAAAGGACTTTCGTCAGATACGCAGTATTTT.

The rearrangement uses TRBV27 and TRBJ2-2, with 9 bases matching TRBD1. J lost 3 bases, V lost 3 bases, and 5 bases had no gene match. The CDR3 totals 16 residues. Germline assignment: CDR1 MNHEY and CDR2 SMNVEV (reference sequence). The CDR3 coding sequence is TGTGCCAGCAGTTTTACGACAGGGGGATACACCGGGGAGCTGTTTTTT. Its translation is CASSFTTGGYTGELFF.

The V call is TRBV12-2, the J call TRBJ2-7; the table's D gene call, TRBD1, was not cross checked with the DNA. TRBV12-2 corresponds to a pseudogene. The length of the CDR3 is 15 residues. The CDR3 region is CASRLEDRGPYEQYF. The CDR3 DNA reads TGTGCAAGTCGCTTAGAGGACAGGGGGCCATACGAGCAGTACTTC.

The CDR3 DNA is TGTGCCAGCAGCTTCTACACAGATACGCAGTATTTT. It codes for CASSFYTDTQYF. This chain joins TRBV7-6 and TRBJ2-3; D is unresolved. The CDR3 spans 12 residues. Per the germline V gene, CDR1 is SGHVS and CDR2 is FNYEAQ. V was shortened by 3 bases and J by 2 bases, with 3 bases between the two germline ends.